The clone carrying this TCR beta chain was detected a few times. As yet, its antigen is unknown. This sample is part of a study of identical twins. General study findings and limits: Invariant MAIT and iNKT cells could partly confound zero-insertion analyses. Reduced insertions were recorded for abundant cord blood beta clonotypes, with no such pattern in memory repertoires.

Trimming removed 5 bases from V and 0 bases from J, with 11 bases in between. The CDR3 sequence is 14 residues long. CDR1 and CDR2 (germline): PRHDT, FYEKMQ (reference sequence). Carrying unique molecular identifiers, the cDNA also gained a universal primer site through template switching. TCRdb independently ran MiXCR on the 5' RACE reads; one entry per CDR3 protein. The sample holds under 900,000 distinct CDR3 sequences, around an eighth seen once. All of the donors were Caucasians in good health. This same sample was also taken into another study, of yellow fever vaccine responses in identical twins.

The origin of this receptor is a woman younger than 30 in good health. The sample consisted of PBMCs. V usage is TRBV13 and J usage is TRBJ2-7; D is undetermined. This chain's CDR3 is CASSPLESSYEQYF. Written as DNA, the CDR3 is TGTGCCAGCAGCCCCCTCGAGAGCTCCTACGAGCAGTACTTC.